The 4 T cell receptor beta chains given below trace back to one sample, sequenced in a study of blood T cell repertoires in COVID-19. Using immunoSEQ multiplex PCR, the repertoire was profiled, and TCRdb retains in-frame clones only, with some absent. Of around 100,000 clones listed, around 90% are singletons. Sequenced input: peripheral blood. The receptor set was obtained from a woman aged 55-70 years with acute or convalescent COVID-19.

The V call is TRBV3-1 (or the pseudogene TRBV3-2), the J call TRBJ2-3, with 13 bases matching TRBD2. Trimming at V came to 4 bases and at J to 4 bases, leaving 2 bases not matched to a gene. The CDR3 spans 15 residues. Germline CDR1 reads LGHDT; CDR2 reads YNNKEL (reference sequence). The CDR3 here is CASSRGLAGADTQYF. DNA for the CDR3: TGTGCCAGCAGCCGCGGACTAGCGGGAGCAGATACGCAGTATTTT.

The chain is built from TRBV12-3 or TRBV12-4 and TRBJ1-2, with D unclear. V dropped 6 bases and J dropped 2 bases, with 10 bases sitting between them. The CDR3 has 13 residues. The chain's CDR3 is CASSHSSNYGYTF. Here the CDR3 DNA reads TGTGCCAGCAGCCACAGCTCAAACTATGGCTACACCTTC.

The V gene is TRBV5-1, the J gene TRBJ2-1; TRBD2 agrees at 9 bases. V lost 1 base to trimming and J lost 4 bases; unmatched junction nucleotides: 3. Germline loops: CDR1 SGHRS, CDR2 YFSETQ. This CDR3 spans 15 amino acids. The CDR3 region is CASSLSSGRYNEQFF. CDR3 nucleotide sequence: TGCGCCAGCAGCTTGTCCAGCGGGAGGTACAATGAGCAGTTCTTC.

V gene TRBV2 combines with J gene TRBJ1-2; D may be TRBD1 (5 bases). Trimming shortened V by 4 bases and J by 8 bases, and 17 bases separated the two germline ends. The germline V gene has CDR1 SNHLY and CDR2 FYNNEI. This CDR3 is built from 14 residues. In DNA, the CDR3 is TGTGCCAGCAGTGGGCAGGGTGTCGGTAGGGGCTACACCTTC. It is translated as CASSGQGVGRGYTF.